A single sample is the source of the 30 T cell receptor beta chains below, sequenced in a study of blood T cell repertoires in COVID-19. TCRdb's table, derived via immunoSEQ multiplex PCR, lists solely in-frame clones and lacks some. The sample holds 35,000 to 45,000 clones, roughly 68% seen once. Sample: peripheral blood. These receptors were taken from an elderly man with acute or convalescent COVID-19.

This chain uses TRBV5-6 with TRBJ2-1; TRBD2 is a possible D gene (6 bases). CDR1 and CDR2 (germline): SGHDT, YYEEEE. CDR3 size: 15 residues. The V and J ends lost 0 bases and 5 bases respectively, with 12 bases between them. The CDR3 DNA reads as TGTGCCAGCAGCTTGGTAGGAGGGGCGCACAATGAGCAGTTCTTC. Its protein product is CASSLVGGAHNEQFF.

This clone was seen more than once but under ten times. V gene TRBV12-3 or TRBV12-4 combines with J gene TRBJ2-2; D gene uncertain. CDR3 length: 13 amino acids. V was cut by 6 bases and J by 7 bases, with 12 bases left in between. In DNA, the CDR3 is TGTGCCAGCAGAATTACAACAGACGGGGAGCTGTTTTTT. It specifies CASRITTDGELFF.

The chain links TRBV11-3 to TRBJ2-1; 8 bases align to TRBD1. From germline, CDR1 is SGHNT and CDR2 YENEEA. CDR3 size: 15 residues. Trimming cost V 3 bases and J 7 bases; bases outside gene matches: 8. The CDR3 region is CASSFGGQGQNEQFF. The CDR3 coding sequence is TGTGCCAGCAGCTTTGGAGGACAGGGTCAAAATGAGCAGTTCTTC.

CDR3 DNA sequence: TGTGCCAGCAGTGAAGGCAGGGCGGAAAGGGCTAACTATGGCTACACCTTC. As protein: CASSEGRAERANYGYTF. J is TRBJ1-2 and V is TRBV6-1, with a tentative D call TRBD1 (5 bases). The CDR3 runs 17 residues. The V gene's germline CDR1 is MNHNS and CDR2 SASEGT. V shed 1 base and J shed 0 bases, with 15 bases lying between them.

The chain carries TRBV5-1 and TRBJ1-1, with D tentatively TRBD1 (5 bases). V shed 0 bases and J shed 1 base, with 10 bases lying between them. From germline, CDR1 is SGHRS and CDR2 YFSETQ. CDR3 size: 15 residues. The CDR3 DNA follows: TGCGCCAGCAGCTTGGCCGGGGGGAGGAACACTGAAGCTTTCTTT. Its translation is CASSLAGGRNTEAFF.

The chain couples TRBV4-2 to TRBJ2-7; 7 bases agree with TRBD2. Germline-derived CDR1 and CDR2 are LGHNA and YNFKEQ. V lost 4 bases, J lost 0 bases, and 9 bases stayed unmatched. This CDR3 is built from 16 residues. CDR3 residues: CASSPPPGLNSYEQYF. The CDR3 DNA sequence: TGTGCCAGCAGCCCCCCCCCGGGACTAAACTCCTACGAGCAGTACTTC.

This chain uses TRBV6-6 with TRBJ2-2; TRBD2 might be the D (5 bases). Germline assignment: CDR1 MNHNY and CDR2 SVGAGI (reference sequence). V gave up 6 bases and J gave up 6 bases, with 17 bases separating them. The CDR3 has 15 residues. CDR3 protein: CASRDQQAGAGELFF. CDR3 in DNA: TGTGCCAGCAGGGACCAGCAGGCCGGGGCCGGGGAGCTGTTTTTT.

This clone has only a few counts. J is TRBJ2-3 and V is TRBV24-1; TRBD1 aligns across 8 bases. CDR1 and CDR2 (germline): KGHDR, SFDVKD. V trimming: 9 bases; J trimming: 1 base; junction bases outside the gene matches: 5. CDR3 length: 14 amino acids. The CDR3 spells CATGQTGGTDTQYF. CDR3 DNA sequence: TGTGCCACCGGCCAGACAGGGGGCACAGATACGCAGTATTTT.

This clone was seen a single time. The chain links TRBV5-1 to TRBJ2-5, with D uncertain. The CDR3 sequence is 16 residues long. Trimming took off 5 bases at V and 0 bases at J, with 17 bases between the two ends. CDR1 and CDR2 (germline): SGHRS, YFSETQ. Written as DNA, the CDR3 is TGCGCCAGCAGAAAACACCCTACAGCCAACCAAGAGACCCAGTACTTC. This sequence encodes CASRKHPTANQETQYF.

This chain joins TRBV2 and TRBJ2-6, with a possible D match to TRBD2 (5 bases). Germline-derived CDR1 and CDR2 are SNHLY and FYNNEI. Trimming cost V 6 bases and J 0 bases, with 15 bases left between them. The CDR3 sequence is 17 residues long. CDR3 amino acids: CASSDTRLASGANVLTF. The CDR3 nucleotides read TGTGCCAGCAGCGACACGCGTCTAGCCTCTGGGGCCAACGTCCTGACTTTC.

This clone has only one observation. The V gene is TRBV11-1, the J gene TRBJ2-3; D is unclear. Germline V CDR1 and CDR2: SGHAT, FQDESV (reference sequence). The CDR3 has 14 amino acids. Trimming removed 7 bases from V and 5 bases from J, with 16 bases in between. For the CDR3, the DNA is TGTGCCAGCAAGGCGGCCACGGCAAGAGATACGCAGTATTTT. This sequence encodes CASKAATARDTQYF.

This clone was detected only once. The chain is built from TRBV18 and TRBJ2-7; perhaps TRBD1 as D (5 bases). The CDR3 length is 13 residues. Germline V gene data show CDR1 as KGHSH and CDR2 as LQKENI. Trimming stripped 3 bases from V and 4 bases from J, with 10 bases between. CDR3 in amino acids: CASSPGQPYEQYF. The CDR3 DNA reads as TGTGCCAGCTCACCCGGACAACCATACGAGCAGTACTTC. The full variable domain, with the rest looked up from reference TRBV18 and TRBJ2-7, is NAGVMQNPRHLVRRRGQEARLRCSPMKGHSHVYWYRQLPEEGLKFMVYLQKENIIDESGMPKERFSAEFPKEGPSILRIQQVVRGDSAAYFCASSPGQPYEQYFGPGTRLTVT.

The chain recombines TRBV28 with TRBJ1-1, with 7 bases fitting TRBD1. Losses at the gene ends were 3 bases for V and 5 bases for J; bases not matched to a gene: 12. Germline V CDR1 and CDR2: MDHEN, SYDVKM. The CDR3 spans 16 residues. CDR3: CASSFGTARVWTEAFF. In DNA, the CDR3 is TGTGCCAGCAGTTTCGGGACAGCCCGGGTTTGGACTGAAGCTTTCTTT.

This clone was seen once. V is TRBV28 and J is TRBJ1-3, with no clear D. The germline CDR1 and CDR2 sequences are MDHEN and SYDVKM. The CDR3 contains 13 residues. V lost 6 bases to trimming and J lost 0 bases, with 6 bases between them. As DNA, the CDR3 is TGTGCCAGCAGGCCGAGCTCTGGAAACACCATATATTTT. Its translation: CASRPSSGNTIYF. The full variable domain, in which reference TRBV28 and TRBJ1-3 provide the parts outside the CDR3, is DVKVTQSSRYLVKRTGEKVFLECVQDMDHENMFWYRQDPGLGLRLIYFSYDVKMKEKGDIPEGYSVSREKKERFSLILESASTNQTSMYLCASRPSSGNTIYFGEGSWLTVV.

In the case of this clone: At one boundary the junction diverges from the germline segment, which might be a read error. The CDR3 DNA sequence: TGTGCCATCGGTGAGGTAGCGGGGCCCTACAATGAGCAGTTCTTC. Its translation is CAIGEVAGPYNEQFF. This sequence joins TRBV10-3 and TRBJ2-1; TRBD2 agrees at 8 bases. The germline CDR1 and CDR2 sequences are ENHRY and SYGVKD. CDR3 size: 15 residues.

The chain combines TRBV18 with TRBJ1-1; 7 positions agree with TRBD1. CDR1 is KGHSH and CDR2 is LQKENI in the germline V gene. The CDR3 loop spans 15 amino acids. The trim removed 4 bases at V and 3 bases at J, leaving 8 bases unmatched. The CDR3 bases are TGTGCCAGCTCACTCACGACAGGGACGTACACTGAAGCTTTCTTT. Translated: CASSLTTGTYTEAFF.

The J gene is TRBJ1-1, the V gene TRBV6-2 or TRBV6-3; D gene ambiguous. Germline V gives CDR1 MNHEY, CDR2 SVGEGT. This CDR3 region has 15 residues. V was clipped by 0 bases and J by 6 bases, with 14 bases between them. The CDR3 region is CASSYSRNGIAEAFF. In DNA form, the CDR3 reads TGTGCCAGCAGTTACTCGAGGAACGGGATCGCTGAAGCTTTCTTT.

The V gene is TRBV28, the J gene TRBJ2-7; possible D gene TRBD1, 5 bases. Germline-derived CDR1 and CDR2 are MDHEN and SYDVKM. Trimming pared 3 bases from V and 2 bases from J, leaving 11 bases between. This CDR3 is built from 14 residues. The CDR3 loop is CASSLVQEPYEQYF. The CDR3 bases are TGTGCCAGCAGTTTGGTACAGGAGCCCTACGAGCAGTACTTC.

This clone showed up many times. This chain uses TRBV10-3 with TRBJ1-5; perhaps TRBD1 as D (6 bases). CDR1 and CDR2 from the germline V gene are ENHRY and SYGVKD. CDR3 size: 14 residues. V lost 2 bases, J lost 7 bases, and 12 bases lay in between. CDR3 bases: TGTGCCATCAGTGAGGGGGGGGCCCAACAGCCCCAGCATTTT. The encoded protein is CAISEGGAQQPQHF.

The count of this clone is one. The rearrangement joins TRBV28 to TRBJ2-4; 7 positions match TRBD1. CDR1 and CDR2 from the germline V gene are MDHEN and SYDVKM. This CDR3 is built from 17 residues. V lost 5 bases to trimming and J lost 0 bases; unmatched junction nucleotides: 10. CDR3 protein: CASSLGTDVLAKNIQYF. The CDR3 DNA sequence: TGTGCCAGCAGTCTAGGGACAGACGTGCTAGCCAAAAACATTCAGTACTTC. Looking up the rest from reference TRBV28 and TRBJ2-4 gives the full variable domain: DVKVTQSSRYLVKRTGEKVFLECVQDMDHENMFWYRQDPGLGLRLIYFSYDVKMKEKGDIPEGYSVSREKKERFSLILESASTNQTSMYLCASSLGTDVLAKNIQYFGAGTRLSVL.

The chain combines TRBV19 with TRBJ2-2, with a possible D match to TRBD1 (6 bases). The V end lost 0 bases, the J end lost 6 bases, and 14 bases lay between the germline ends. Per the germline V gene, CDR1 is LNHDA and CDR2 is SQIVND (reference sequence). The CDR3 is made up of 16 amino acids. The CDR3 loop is CASSIDPGEYSGELFF. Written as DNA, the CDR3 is TGTGCCAGTAGTATAGATCCAGGGGAGTACTCCGGGGAGCTGTTTTTT.

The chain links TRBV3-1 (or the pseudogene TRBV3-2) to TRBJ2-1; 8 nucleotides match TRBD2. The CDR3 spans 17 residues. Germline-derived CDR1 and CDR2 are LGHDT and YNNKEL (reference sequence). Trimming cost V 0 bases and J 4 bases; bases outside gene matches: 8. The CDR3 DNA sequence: TGTGCCAGCAGCCAAGAGTTAGCGGGGCTCTCTTACAATGAGCAGTTCTTC. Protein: CASSQELAGLSYNEQFF.

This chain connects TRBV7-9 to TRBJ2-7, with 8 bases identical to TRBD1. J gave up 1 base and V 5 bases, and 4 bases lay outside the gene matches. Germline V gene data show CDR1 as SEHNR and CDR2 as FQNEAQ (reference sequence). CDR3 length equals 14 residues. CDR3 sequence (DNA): TGTGCCAGCAGCGACCGACAGGGGTCCTACGAGCAGTACTTC. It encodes CASSDRQGSYEQYF.

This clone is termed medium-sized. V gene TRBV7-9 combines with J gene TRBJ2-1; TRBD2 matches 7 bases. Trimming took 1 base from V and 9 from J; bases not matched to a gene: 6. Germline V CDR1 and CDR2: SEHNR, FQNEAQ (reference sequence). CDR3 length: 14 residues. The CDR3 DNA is TGTGCCAGCAGCTTAGGTGGGGCTAGCGGTGAGCAGTTCTTC. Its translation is CASSLGGASGEQFF. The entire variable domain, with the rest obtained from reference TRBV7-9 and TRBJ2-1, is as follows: DTGVSQNPRHKITKRGQNVTFRCDPISEHNRLYWYRQTLGQGPEFLTYFQNEAQLEKSRLLSDRFSAERPKGSFSTLEIQRTEQGDSAMYLCASSLGGASGEQFFGPGTRLTVL.

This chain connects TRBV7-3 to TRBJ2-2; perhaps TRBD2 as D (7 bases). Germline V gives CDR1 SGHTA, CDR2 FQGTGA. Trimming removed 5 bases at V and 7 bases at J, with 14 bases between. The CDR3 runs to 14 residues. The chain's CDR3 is CASSPRGGNGELFF. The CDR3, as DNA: TGTGCCAGCAGCCCTAGGGGGGGAAACGGGGAGCTGTTTTTT.

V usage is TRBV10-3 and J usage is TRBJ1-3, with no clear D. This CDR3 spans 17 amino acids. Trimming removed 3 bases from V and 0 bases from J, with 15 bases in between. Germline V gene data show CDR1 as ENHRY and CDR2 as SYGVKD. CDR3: CAISEGRGLSSGNTIYF. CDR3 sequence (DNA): TGTGCCATCAGTGAAGGGAGAGGCCTGAGCTCTGGAAACACCATATATTTT.

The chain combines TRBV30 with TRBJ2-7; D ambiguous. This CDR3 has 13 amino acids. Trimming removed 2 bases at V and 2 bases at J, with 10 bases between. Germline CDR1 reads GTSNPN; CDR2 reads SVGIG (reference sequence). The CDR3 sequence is CAWSKNNPYEQYF. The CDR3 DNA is TGTGCCTGGAGTAAAAACAATCCCTACGAGCAGTACTTC.

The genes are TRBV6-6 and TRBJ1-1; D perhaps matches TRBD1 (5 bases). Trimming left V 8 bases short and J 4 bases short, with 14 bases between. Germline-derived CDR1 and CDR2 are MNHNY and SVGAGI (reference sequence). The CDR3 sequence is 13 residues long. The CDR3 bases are TGTGCCAGCCAGTGGGGGGAAGGCACTGAAGCTTTCTTT. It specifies CASQWGEGTEAFF.

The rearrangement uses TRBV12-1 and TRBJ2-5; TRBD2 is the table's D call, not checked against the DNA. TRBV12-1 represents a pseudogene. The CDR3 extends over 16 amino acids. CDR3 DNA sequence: TGTGCCAGCAGCCCTCCTGCGGGAGATCATCAAGAGACCCAGTACTTC. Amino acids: CASSPPAGDHQETQYF.

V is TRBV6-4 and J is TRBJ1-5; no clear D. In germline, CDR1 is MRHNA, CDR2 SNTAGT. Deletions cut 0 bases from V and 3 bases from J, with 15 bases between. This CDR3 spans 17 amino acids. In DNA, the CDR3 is TGTGCCAGCAGTGACTCCTGGTGGGCAGGCGACAATCAGCCCCAGCATTTT. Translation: CASSDSWWAGDNQPQHF.